The clone carrying this T cell receptor (beta chain) showed up many times. This record belongs to a study of T cells after yellow fever vaccination. TCRdb passed the 5' RACE reads through MiXCR, listing each CDR3 protein once. In the table there are about 340,000 distinct CDR3 sequences, under 15% of which are singletons. The CDR3 contains 16 residues. With 5 bases removed from V and 14 bases from J, the gap between germline ends came to 25 bases. Germline assignment: CDR1 SGHAT and CDR2 FQNNGV. The clonotype was recovered from a man between 18 and 29 years old who received the YFV17D yellow fever vaccine. The gene calls are TRBV11-2 and TRBJ1-6; D is ambiguous. Material: CD4+ T cells sorted from PBMCs, obtained 15 days after the yellow fever booster vaccination. The CDR3 DNA reads TGTGCCAGCAGCCCTCAGGCCTTAAGGGTAACGGAGGCCCTCCACTTT. This encodes CASSPQALRVTEALHF.